Each of the 27 T cell receptor beta chains below was sequenced from the same sample in a study of T cells in Graves' hyperthyroidism and ophthalmopathy. TCR beta CDR3 regions were amplified from RNA transcripts. Primed by the HTBI set, a first-round RT-PCR was run on the TCR CDR3. Via MiXCR, TCRdb re-called the multiplex PCR reads, giving one row per CDR3 protein. Of 550,000 to 800,000 distinct CDR3 sequences in the sample, roughly 17% were seen once. What was sequenced was blood. Receptors were obtained from a young man with Graves' hyperthyroidism.

In its sample, this clonotype was seen a few times. The chain combines TRBV7-9 with TRBJ2-2; D may be TRBD1 or TRBD2 (5 bases each). The germline V gene has CDR1 SEHNR and CDR2 FQNEAQ (reference sequence). The V end lost 7 bases, the J end lost 0 bases, and 18 bases lay between the germline ends. This CDR3 spans 17 amino acids. The CDR3 is CASTPEGPGPNTGELFF. CDR3 coding DNA: TGTGCCAGCACCCCCGAGGGGCCGGGACCGAACACCGGGGAGCTGTTTTTT.

This clonotype was counted a single time. This chain joins TRBV5-1 and TRBJ2-1; D is uncertain. Germline assignment: CDR1 SGHRS and CDR2 YFSETQ. V lost 1 base and J 0 bases, leaving 11 bases between the germline ends. CDR3 length: 16 residues. The DNA of the CDR3 is TGCGCCAGCAGCTTGACCGGGCTAACCTCCTACAATGAGCAGTTCTTC. The encoded protein is CASSLTGLTSYNEQFF. Combining the CDR3 with reference TRBV5-1 and TRBJ2-1 gives the whole variable domain KAGVTQTPRYLIKTRGQQVTLSCSPISGHRSVSWYQQTPGQGLQFLFEYFSETQRNKGNFPGRFSGRQFSNSRSEMNVSTLELGDSALYLCASSLTGLTSYNEQFFGPGTRLTVL.

The chain has TRBV4-3 and TRBJ1-2, with TRBD1 matching 7 bases. Trimming removed 1 base from V and 2 bases from J; junction bases left unmatched: 4. Germline V CDR1 and CDR2: LGHNA, YSLEER. This CDR3 has 15 amino acids. CDR3 protein: CASSQVGQANYGYTF. The CDR3 DNA sequence: TGCGCCAGCAGCCAAGTAGGACAGGCCAACTATGGCTACACCTTC.

This chain connects TRBV10-2 to TRBJ1-2; D not resolved. Looked up from germline, CDR1 is WSHSY and CDR2 is SAAADI. V shed 3 bases and J shed 1 base, with 9 bases lying between them. The CDR3 loop spans 14 amino acids. As DNA, the CDR3 is TGCGCCAGCAGTGATAGGCGCCGTAACTATGGCTACACCTTC. This gives the protein CASSDRRRNYGYTF.

This chain joins TRBV12-5 and TRBJ2-3; TRBD2 matches 7 bases. Germline V gives CDR1 LGHNT, CDR2 FRNRAP. V gave up 6 bases and J gave up 2 bases; unmatched junction bases: 11. This CDR3 contains 16 residues. CDR3: CASGLGGSSNTDTQYF. For the CDR3, the DNA is TGTGCTAGTGGCCTGGGGGGGAGTAGTAACACAGATACGCAGTATTTT.

The chain carries TRBV7-3 and TRBJ2-1; 9 bases align to TRBD2. This CDR3 is 15 amino acids long. CDR1 and CDR2 (germline): SGHTA, FQGTGA. J lost 8 bases, V lost 1 base, and 6 bases had no gene match. The CDR3 DNA reads as TGTGCCAGCAGCTTAAGGGGACTAGCTTTCGATGAGCAGTTCTTC. Protein product: CASSLRGLAFDEQFF.

The table lists this clonotype with a few counts. In DNA form, the CDR3 reads TGTGCCACGTACCGGCGGGGGCGAGGGAACTATGGCTACACCTTC. Its translation is CATYRRGRGNYGYTF. The chain carries TRBV28 and TRBJ1-2; a possible D gene is TRBD1 (6 bases). The CDR3 loop spans 15 amino acids. Trimming removed 10 bases at V and 2 bases at J, with 20 bases between. Germline values: CDR1 MDHEN, CDR2 SYDVKM.

This clonotype was found many times. The chain is built from TRBV5-1 and TRBJ2-7, with D possibly TRBD1 on 5 matching bases. Trimming took 6 bases from V and 0 from J, leaving 10 bases between them. CDR1 SGHRS and CDR2 YFSETQ come from the germline V gene. This CDR3 has 13 residues. CDR3: CASNEDNSYEQYF. The CDR3 DNA follows: TGCGCCAGCAATGAGGACAACTCCTACGAGCAGTACTTC.

This clonotype was observed a handful of times. This rearrangement joins TRBV19 to TRBJ1-1; the D gene is possibly TRBD1 (5 bases). The CDR3 length is 13 residues. Between the trimmed V and J ends, which lost 9 bases and 1 base, there was a span of 12 bases. The germline gives CDR1 LNHDA, CDR2 SQIVND (reference sequence). CDR3 sequence reads: CASHRSQNTEAFF. The CDR3 coding sequence is TGTGCCAGCCACAGGAGCCAGAACACTGAAGCTTTCTTT.

The chain couples TRBV4-1 to TRBJ1-1; D is uncertain. CDR1 MGHRA and CDR2 YSYEKL come from the germline V gene. V lost 1 base to trimming and J lost 3 bases, with 12 bases between them. The CDR3 totals 15 residues. For the CDR3, the DNA is TGCGCCAGCAGCCAAGTGGGAGGGTTTCACACTGAAGCTTTCTTT. Translation: CASSQVGGFHTEAFF.

This chain links TRBV6-2 or TRBV6-3 with TRBJ2-3, with TRBD2 matching over 15 bases. Trimming cost V 0 bases and J 4 bases; bases outside gene matches: 8. Looked up from germline, CDR1 is MNHEY and CDR2 is SVGEGT. The CDR3 has 19 amino acids. CDR3 coding DNA: TGTGCCAGCAGTTACTCGATCGGACTAGCGGGAGGGGGGCCAGATACGCAGTATTTT. It translates to CASSYSIGLAGGGPDTQYF.

In this sample, this clonotype turned up many times. The rearrangement links TRBV15 to TRBJ1-1; D unresolved. The CDR3 loop spans 12 amino acids. Per the germline V gene, CDR1 is LNHNV and CDR2 is YYDKDF (reference sequence). Trimming shortened V by 4 bases and J by 11 bases, and 14 bases separated the two germline ends. CDR3 in DNA: TGTGCCACCAGCACTGGGCTCGAGGCGGCTTTCTTT. As protein: CATSTGLEAAFF. Using reference TRBV15 and TRBJ1-1 for the parts outside the CDR3, the full variable domain is DAMVIQNPRYQVTQFGKPVTLSCSQTLNHNVMYWYQQKSSQAPKLLFHYYDKDFNNEADTPDNFQSRRPNTSFCFLDIRSPGLGDTAMYLCATSTGLEAAFFGQGTRLTVV.

Ten or more counts support this clonotype. The chain joins TRBV12-3 or TRBV12-4 to TRBJ1-2, with TRBD1 as a possible D gene (5 bases). The CDR3 covers 12 residues. Deletions cut 3 bases from V and 8 bases from J, with 10 bases between. The CDR3, as DNA: TGTGCCAGCAGTTTGGGGGACGGCGGCTACACCTTC. Its translation: CASSLGDGGYTF.

The table lists this clonotype with a few counts. This sequence joins TRBV4-3 and TRBJ2-1, with a possible D match to TRBD1 (6 bases). Per germline, CDR1 LGHNA and CDR2 YSLEER. Trimming pared 6 bases from V and 6 bases from J, leaving 18 bases between. The CDR3 loop spans 15 amino acids. This CDR3 is CASRDRGSLLNEQFF. CDR3 nucleotides: TGCGCCAGCAGGGACAGAGGGAGTCTCCTCAATGAGCAGTTCTTC.

This clonotype has ten or more counts. This chain connects TRBV20-1 to TRBJ1-1, with D hard to call. The CDR3 extends over 15 amino acids. CDR1 and CDR2 from the germline V gene are DFQATT and SNEGSKA (reference sequence). Trimming removed 4 bases at V and 1 base at J, with 16 bases between. The CDR3: CSATPPVSGNTEAFF. The DNA for the CDR3 is TGCAGTGCTACCCCCCCTGTCTCCGGGAACACTGAAGCTTTCTTT.

This clonotype has more than one count but fewer than ten. The chain carries TRBV19 and TRBJ2-6; 8 bases align to TRBD1. In germline, CDR1 is LNHDA, CDR2 SQIVND (reference sequence). The V gene end was trimmed by 6 bases and the J gene end by 2 bases; junction bases not matched to a gene: 6. The CDR3 consists of 16 residues. The CDR3, as DNA: TGTGCCAGTAGAAGGACAGGGAAAGCTGGGGCCAACGTCCTGACTTTC. Amino acids: CASRRTGKAGANVLTF.

This clonotype was seen many times. The V call is TRBV5-5, the J call TRBJ2-3; D uncertain. The CDR3 contains 13 residues. CDR1 SGHKS and CDR2 YYEKEE come from the germline V gene (reference sequence). The V and J ends lost 4 bases and 2 bases respectively, with 8 bases between them. The CDR3 protein is CASSVPFTDTQYF. CDR3 bases: TGTGCCAGCAGCGTCCCATTCACAGATACGCAGTATTTT.

This clonotype was detected ten times or more. For the CDR3, the DNA is TGTGCCAGCAGCCGGAGAACAGGGGGTTCAGCCTACGAGCAGTACTTC. Translating it yields CASSRRTGGSAYEQYF. V and J are TRBV3-1 and TRBJ2-7, with 8 positions matching TRBD1. Losses at the gene ends were 4 bases for V and 2 bases for J; bases not matched to a gene: 10. This CDR3 has 16 amino acids. Germline lookup yields CDR1 LGHDT and CDR2 YNNKEL (reference sequence).

The V and J genes are TRBV7-2 and TRBJ1-5; 8 nucleotides agree with TRBD1. V was clipped by 6 bases and J by 1 base; unmatched bases: 5. The CDR3 runs 15 residues. Germline V CDR1 and CDR2: SGHTA, FQGNSA. The CDR3 coding sequence is TGTGCCAGCAGTCGGACAGGGACGAGCAATCAGCCCCAGCATTTT. Translation gives CASSRTGTSNQPQHF.

The rearrangement joins TRBV6-1 to TRBJ1-5; 8 bases line up with TRBD1. The trim removed 3 bases at V and 2 bases at J, leaving 3 bases unmatched. Germline-derived CDR1 and CDR2 are MNHNS and SASEGT. There are 15 residues in the CDR3. This CDR3 reads CASSDGTGGNQPQHF. The CDR3 nucleotides are TGTGCCAGCAGTGACGGGACAGGTGGCAATCAGCCCCAGCATTTT.

At least ten counts were recorded for this clonotype. The chain couples TRBV20-1 to TRBJ2-3, with 7 bases lining up with TRBD2. The germline CDR1 and CDR2 sequences are DFQATT and SNEGSKA (reference sequence). This CDR3 is built from 15 residues. The V segment lost 2 bases and the J segment 0 bases; nucleotides outside the gene matches: 5. CDR3 residues: CSARKTSRSTDTQYF. CDR3 in DNA: TGCAGTGCTAGAAAGACTAGCCGTAGCACAGATACGCAGTATTTT.

This clonotype was observed a few times. The CDR3: CAISESGSDYEQYF. For the CDR3, the DNA is TGTGCCATCAGTGAGAGCGGGAGTGACTACGAGCAGTACTTC. The rearrangement uses TRBV10-3 and TRBJ2-7; TRBD2 aligns across 8 bases. Germline-derived CDR1 and CDR2 are ENHRY and SYGVKD. CDR3 length equals 14 residues. V lost 2 bases and J lost 3; bases outside the gene matches: 3.

The sample holds many counts of this clonotype. At one boundary the junction diverges from the germline segment, which might be a read error. This chain joins TRBV5-1 and TRBJ2-2, with D possibly matching TRBD2 (6 bases). This CDR3 has 15 residues. The germline V gene encodes CDR1 SGHRS and CDR2 YFSETQ. CDR3 protein: CASSFSSGNTGELFF. As DNA, the CDR3 is TGTGCCAGCAGCTTCAGTAGCGGGAACACCGGGGAGCTGTTTTTT.

This clonotype was observed a few times. The V gene is TRBV30, the J gene TRBJ2-3; 7 bases align to TRBD2. In germline, CDR1 is GTSNPN, CDR2 SVGIG (reference sequence). CDR3 size: 18 residues. Germline trimming cut 5 bases from V and 3 bases from J; bases unmatched to any gene: 20. This CDR3 is CAWDSITGGIWGTDTQYF. The CDR3 nucleotides read TGTGCCTGGGACTCCATTACGGGGGGTATCTGGGGAACAGATACGCAGTATTTT.

This clonotype came up a few times. The chain uses TRBV7-3 and TRBJ2-2; D possibly uses TRBD1 or TRBD2 (5 bases each). The length of the CDR3 is 14 residues. Germline CDR1 reads SGHTA; CDR2 reads FQGTGA. With 5 bases removed from V and 3 bases from J, the gap between germline ends came to 10 bases. Here the CDR3 DNA reads TGTGCCAGCAGCCCAAGAGGGGACACCGGGGAGCTGTTTTTT. Its translation: CASSPRGDTGELFF. The full variable domain, with the rest looked up from reference TRBV7-3 and TRBJ2-2, is GAGVSQTPSNKVTEKGKYVELRCDPISGHTALYWYRQSLGQGPEFLIYFQGTGAADDSGLPNDRFFAVRPEGSVSTLKIQRTERGDSAVYLCASSPRGDTGELFFGEGSRLTVL.

Ten or more counts support this clonotype. The chain is built from TRBV12-3 or TRBV12-4 and TRBJ1-1; no clear D gene. This CDR3 has 13 amino acids. Trimming took 6 bases from V and 5 from J, leaving 13 bases between them. The CDR3 region is CASRPGRTTEAFF. CDR3 DNA sequence: TGTGCCAGCAGACCGGGCCGGACGACTGAAGCTTTCTTT.

The table lists this clonotype with many counts. V gene TRBV6-6 combines with J gene TRBJ2-3; no definite D call. The CDR3 totals 14 residues. Germline CDR1 reads MNHNY; CDR2 reads SVGAGI (reference sequence). V was shortened by 0 bases and J by 2 bases, with 6 bases between the two germline ends. DNA of the CDR3: TGTGCCAGCAGTTACTCGAAGGCCACAGATACGCAGTATTTT. Encoded protein: CASSYSKATDTQYF.